The source of this T cell receptor (beta chain) is a study of blood T cells in healthy people across ages. The germline gives CDR1 MNHEY, CDR2 SVGEGT. The CDR3 is made up of 15 amino acids. The table lists this clonotype with a few counts. The second PCR ran about 6 to 11 cycles with a sample-barcoded 5' primer and J-beta primers. Each cDNA molecule was tagged by a template-switch adaptor with 12 random nucleotides. TCRdb recomputed calls from the 5' RACE reads with MiXCR, one row per CDR3 protein. There are 1,500,000 or so distinct CDR3 sequences in the sample; 42% occur only once, and approximately 4% lies in the top ten. Each sample yielded at least 6 micrograms of PBMC total RNA.

The chain carries TRBV6-2 or TRBV6-3 and TRBJ2-5, with 13 nucleotides matching TRBD2. The J call may be mistaken, given a closer DNA end match to TRBJ2-7. The source is a young woman in good health. Source material: blood. The CDR3 sequence is CASRRTSGSGYEQYF. For the CDR3, the DNA is TGTGCCAGCAGAAGGACTAGCGGGAGTGGGTACGAGCAGTACTTC.